This TCR beta chain was observed in a study of human T cells and chemical hapten exposure. TCRdb reprocessed the RACE reads via MiXCR and lists one record per CDR3 protein. The table has approximately 50,000 distinct CDR3 sequences, approximately 10% seen once. The time point here: pre-sensitization, week 0. The treatment denotes: therapeutic diphenylcyclopropenone sensitization with weekly scalp DPC. The CDR3 sequence is 14 residues long. Trimming removed 7 bases from V and 0 bases from J, with 15 bases in between. Germline CDR1 is GTSNPN and CDR2 is SVGIG (reference sequence). This material consisted of whole blood, taken in connection with sensitization to the hapten diphenylcyclopropenone (DPC). The chain uses TRBV30 and TRBJ1-1; no reliable D call. The receptor's source is a woman in her thirties or forties with alopecia areata. Some clones in this sample may be carry-over from other donors' samples. The CDR3 DNA reads TGTGCCTCCGACCGAGAGCCCATGAACACTGAAGCTTTCTTT. Encoded protein: CASDREPMNTEAFF.